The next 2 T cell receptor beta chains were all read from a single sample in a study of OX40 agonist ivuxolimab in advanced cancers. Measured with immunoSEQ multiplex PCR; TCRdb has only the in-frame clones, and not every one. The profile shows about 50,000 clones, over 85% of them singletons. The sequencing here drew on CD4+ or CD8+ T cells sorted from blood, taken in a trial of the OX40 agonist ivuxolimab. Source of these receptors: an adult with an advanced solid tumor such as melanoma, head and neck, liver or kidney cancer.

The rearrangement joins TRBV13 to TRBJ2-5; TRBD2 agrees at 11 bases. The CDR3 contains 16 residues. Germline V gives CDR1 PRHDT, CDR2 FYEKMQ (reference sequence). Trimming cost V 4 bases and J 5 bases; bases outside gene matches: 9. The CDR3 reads CASSSLAGGGLETQYF. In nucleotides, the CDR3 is TGTGCCAGCAGCTCCCTAGCGGGGGGCGGATTGGAGACCCAGTACTTC. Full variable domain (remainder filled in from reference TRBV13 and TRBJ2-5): AAGVIQSPRHLIKEKRETATLKCYPIPRHDTVYWYQQGPGQDPQFLISFYEKMQSDKGSIPDRFSAQQFSDYHSELNMSSLELGDSALYFCASSSLAGGGLETQYFGPGTRLLVL.

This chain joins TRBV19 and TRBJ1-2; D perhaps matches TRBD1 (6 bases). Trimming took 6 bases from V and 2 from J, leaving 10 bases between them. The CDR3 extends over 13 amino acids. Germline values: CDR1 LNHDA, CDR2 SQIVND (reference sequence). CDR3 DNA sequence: TGTGCCAGTAGGAACACAGGGAACTATGGCTACACCTTC. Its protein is CASRNTGNYGYTF.